This TCR beta chain was observed in a study of shared clonotypes between healthy human individuals. With 5 bases clipped from V and 1 base from J, the junction kept 6 bases outside the gene matches. The CDR3 loop spans 15 amino acids. Germline V lookup: CDR1 MDHEN, CDR2 SYDVKM. On this clone itself: Its antigen remains unidentified.

This was a deep-level run. Sequencing used immunoSEQ multiplex PCR; TCRdb keeps in-frame clones, though not all of them. Counted here are around 1.4 million clones, 97% to 99% occurring once; the ten biggest clones make up over 0.3%. Study results and limitations: Having only a few donors restricted how much genetic and exposure-history diversity was captured. The sole specimen, blood, was sampled, and tissue repertoires likely differ. The rarefaction results pointed to incomplete sorted-subset sequencing despite large depth.

The TCR was taken from a man aged 25 to 45 in good health. The sequenced sample was naive CD4+ T cells sorted from blood. Subset defined: CD45RA+ positively selected. The chain recombines TRBV28 with TRBJ2-3, with 7 bases matching TRBD2. CDR3 protein: CASSPSGIGTDTQYF. CDR3 DNA sequence: TGTGCCAGCAGTCCGAGCGGGATAGGCACAGATACGCAGTATTTT.